The 25 T cell receptor beta chains below come from one sample, sequenced in a study of OX40 agonist ivuxolimab in advanced cancers. Profiling relied on immunoSEQ multiplex PCR, and the TCRdb table lists in-frame clones only, not all of them. The repertoire holds 85,000 to 95,000 clones, about 91% seen once, with 0.33% in the top ten. The material sequenced was CD4+ or CD8+ T cells sorted from blood, taken in a trial of the OX40 agonist ivuxolimab. These receptors all stem from an adult with an advanced solid tumor such as melanoma, head and neck, liver or kidney cancer.

The chain combines TRBV18 with TRBJ1-5; possibly TRBD1 for D (6 bases). CDR3 length: 14 amino acids. The V end lost 3 bases, the J end lost 9 bases, and 15 bases lay between the germline ends. Per germline, CDR1 KGHSH and CDR2 LQKENI. The chain's CDR3 is CASSPVDRTWPQHF. The CDR3 DNA reads as TGTGCCAGCTCACCGGTAGACAGGACTTGGCCCCAGCATTTT.

This sequence joins TRBV28 and TRBJ2-1, with TRBD2 as a possible D gene (6 bases). The CDR3 extends over 16 amino acids. CDR1 and CDR2 from the germline V gene are MDHEN and SYDVKM. The V gene lost 6 bases and the J gene lost 7 bases, with 22 bases spanning the gap. Written as DNA, the CDR3 is TGTGCCAGCAGCTCTACGGGACTCACCGGGTTGAATGAGCAGTTCTTC. Protein sequence: CASSSTGLTGLNEQFF.

This clone was detected only once. The rearrangement uses TRBV30 and TRBJ1-5; no firm D call. Trimming took off 1 base at V and 5 bases at J, with 18 bases between the two ends. The V gene's germline CDR1 is GTSNPN and CDR2 SVGIG (reference sequence). The CDR3 is 16 residues long. The DNA of the CDR3 is TGTGCCTGGAGTGGTGGGATACTGGAGACTTATCAGCCCCAGCATTTT. Its protein is CAWSGGILETYQPQHF.

V gene TRBV5-8 combines with J gene TRBJ2-7, with D hard to call. In germline, CDR1 is SGHTS, CDR2 YDEGEE. This CDR3 is built from 13 residues. V was pared by 1 base and J by 5 bases, with 10 bases between. CDR3 loop: CASSLRFRDEQYF. In DNA form, the CDR3 reads TGTGCCAGCAGCTTGCGATTTCGGGACGAGCAGTACTTC.

This chain joins TRBV7-8 and TRBJ2-1; a possible D gene is TRBD2 (5 bases). CDR1 and CDR2 from the germline V gene are SGHVS and FQNEAQ. V was clipped by 1 base and J by 0 bases, with 7 bases between them. This CDR3 is 15 amino acids long. Here the CDR3 reads CASSLERGSYNEQFF. CDR3 coding DNA: TGTGCCAGCAGCTTAGAACGGGGCTCCTACAATGAGCAGTTCTTC.

V gene TRBV7-2 combines with J gene TRBJ2-7, with D uncertain. V was cut by 2 bases and J by 6 bases, with 8 bases left in between. The CDR3 has 12 amino acids. Germline loops: CDR1 SGHTA, CDR2 FQGNSA. The CDR3 bases are TGTGCCAGCAGCTTATCGACGGGCGAGCAGTACTTC. Protein product: CASSLSTGEQYF.

A few counts support this clone. CDR3 DNA: TGTGCCAGCAGCGTAGGTGACAGGGTATACGGGGAGCTGTTTTTT. Amino acids: CASSVGDRVYGELFF. The chain recombines TRBV9 with TRBJ2-2; 7 positions agree with TRBD1. The CDR3 sequence is 15 residues long. Germline lookup yields CDR1 SGDLS and CDR2 YYNGEE. After removal of 0 bases from V and 7 bases from J, the junction contained 6 bases not matched to a gene.

The chain links TRBV27 to TRBJ2-7; D may be TRBD1 (6 bases). CDR3 length: 13 amino acids. The V end lost 6 bases, the J end lost 1 base, and 10 bases lay between the germline ends. Looked up from germline, CDR1 is MNHEY and CDR2 is SMNVEV (reference sequence). This chain's CDR3 is CASRFQGSYEQYF. The DNA for the CDR3 is TGTGCCAGCAGGTTCCAGGGGTCCTACGAGCAGTACTTC.

The rearrangement links TRBV30 to TRBJ2-7, with D possibly called TRBD1 or TRBD2 (5 bases each). CDR3 length: 12 amino acids. The germline gives CDR1 GTSNPN, CDR2 SVGIG (reference sequence). V lost 7 bases, J lost 0 bases, and 10 bases lay in between. The CDR3 here is CALGDGSYEQYF. CDR3 nucleotide sequence: TGTGCCTTAGGGGACGGCTCCTACGAGCAGTACTTC.

The chain combines TRBV10-3 with TRBJ2-5; D might be TRBD1 or TRBD2, each matching 5 bases. The CDR3 consists of 15 residues. Trimming stripped 4 bases from V and 1 base from J, with 13 bases between. Germline lookup yields CDR1 ENHRY and CDR2 SYGVKD. The CDR3 sequence: CAISAMAGTQETQYF. CDR3 nucleotide sequence: TGTGCCATCAGTGCGATGGCAGGGACCCAAGAGACCCAGTACTTC.

This clone was detected once. The V gene is TRBV5-1, the J gene TRBJ2-7, with D possibly being TRBD1 (6 bases). Trimming left V 4 bases short and J 3 bases short, with 23 bases between. Germline V gene sequence: CDR1 SGHRS, CDR2 YFSETQ. The CDR3 is 17 residues long. The CDR3 region is CASSNQIQGSPLYEQYF. CDR3 DNA: TGCGCCAGCAGCAACCAAATACAGGGTTCCCCCCTCTACGAGCAGTACTTC.

The chain is built from TRBV19 and TRBJ1-5, with TRBD1 identical over 8 bases. Germline CDR1 and CDR2: LNHDA and SQIVND (reference sequence). J gave up 3 bases and V 4 bases, and 11 bases lay outside the gene matches. This CDR3 has 17 residues. The CDR3: CASSTAGTGRINQPQHF. The CDR3, as DNA: TGTGCCAGTAGTACCGCCGGGACAGGAAGAATCAATCAGCCCCAGCATTTT.

The chain employs TRBV4-1 and TRBJ1-1; D is unresolved. CDR3 size: 15 residues. Germline CDR1 is MGHRA and CDR2 is YSYEKL. Trimming cost V 0 bases and J 5 bases, with 13 bases left between them. CDR3 amino acids: CASSQELTIGTEAFF. The CDR3 region has the DNA TGCGCCAGCAGCCAAGAGCTAACTATTGGTACTGAAGCTTTCTTT.

V usage is TRBV7-2 and J usage is TRBJ1-4; a possible D gene is TRBD1 (6 bases). The CDR3 totals 14 residues. Germline assignment: CDR1 SGHTA and CDR2 FQGNSA. With 5 bases removed from V and 2 bases from J, the gap between germline ends came to 9 bases. CDR3 DNA sequence: TGTGCCAGCAGCAGGGGGGCCACTAATGAAAAACTGTTTTTT. Translation gives CASSRGATNEKLFF.

V and J are TRBV5-1 and TRBJ2-6; TRBD1 matches at 12 bases. Germline values: CDR1 SGHRS, CDR2 YFSETQ. Losses at the gene ends were 4 bases for V and 4 bases for J; bases not matched to a gene: 6. The CDR3 is made up of 17 amino acids. The CDR3 protein is CASSMGQGASGANVLTF. For the CDR3, the DNA is TGCGCCAGCAGCATGGGACAGGGGGCGTCCGGGGCCAACGTCCTGACTTTC.

The chain couples TRBV19 to TRBJ1-5; D possibly corresponds to TRBD1 (6 bases). The CDR3 length is 17 residues. From germline, CDR1 is LNHDA and CDR2 SQIVND (reference sequence). The germline V and J ends were trimmed by 2 bases and 2 bases, with 16 bases remaining between them. The DNA for the CDR3 is TGTGCCAGTAGTATACAGGGGATTGGGGGTCGCAATCAGCCCCAGCATTTT. Encoded protein: CASSIQGIGGRNQPQHF.

The chain uses TRBV7-9 and TRBJ1-2, with unresolved D. V lost 2 bases to trimming and J lost 6 bases, with 13 bases between them. Per the germline V gene, CDR1 is SEHNR and CDR2 is FQNEAQ (reference sequence). The CDR3 spans 14 residues. CDR3 bases: TGTGCCAGCAGCTTAAATTTGGATTTTAATGGCTACACCTTC. It yields the protein CASSLNLDFNGYTF.

V is TRBV15 and J is TRBJ1-1, with D perhaps TRBD1 (6 bases). The germline V gene encodes CDR1 LNHNV and CDR2 YYDKDF (reference sequence). V lost 0 bases to trimming and J lost 6 bases, with 20 bases between them. The CDR3 has 17 residues. CDR3 sequence: CATSRDNWSQGASEAFF. In DNA, the CDR3 is TGTGCCACCAGCAGAGATAATTGGTCACAGGGCGCCTCTGAAGCTTTCTTT.

This clone showed up just a few times. The V and J genes are TRBV19 and TRBJ1-5; possible D gene TRBD1, 5 bases. The germline CDR1 and CDR2 sequences are LNHDA and SQIVND (reference sequence). V shed 8 bases and J shed 11 bases, with 19 bases lying between them. The CDR3 consists of 13 residues. CDR3 in DNA: TGTGCCAGTTGCTTTTCCTTGGGGGAGGCCCAGCATTTT. Protein product: CASCFSLGEAQHF. The full variable domain, with the rest looked up from reference TRBV19 and TRBJ1-5, is DGGITQSPKYLFRKEGQNVTLSCEQNLNHDAMYWYRQDPGQGLRLIYYSQIVNDFQKGDIAEGYSVSREKKESFPLTVTSAQKNPTAFYLCASCFSLGEAQHFGDGTRLSIL.

This clone appeared a few times. The chain links TRBV27 to TRBJ2-2; TRBD2 matches 8 bases. Looked up from germline, CDR1 is MNHEY and CDR2 is SMNVEV (reference sequence). V trimming: 7 bases; J trimming: 2 bases; junction bases outside the gene matches: 6. The CDR3 runs 15 residues. CDR3 region: CASKSGGRNTGELFF. The CDR3 DNA reads as TGTGCCAGCAAGTCGGGAGGGCGTAACACCGGGGAGCTGTTTTTT.

In its sample, this clone was seen once. This rearrangement joins TRBV19 to TRBJ1-1; weak D call: TRBD1 (5 bases). With 1 base removed from V and 3 bases from J, the gap between germline ends came to 6 bases. The CDR3 is 13 residues long. The germline V gene encodes CDR1 LNHDA and CDR2 SQIVND (reference sequence). The CDR3 DNA is TGTGCCAGTAGTATAGGAGGGGACACTGAAGCTTTCTTT. The encoded protein is CASSIGGDTEAFF.

V usage is TRBV5-1 and J usage is TRBJ2-7, with a possible D match to TRBD1 (6 bases). The CDR3 has 16 amino acids. The germline gives CDR1 SGHRS, CDR2 YFSETQ. Trimming took 5 bases from V and 2 from J, leaving 20 bases between them. The DNA of the CDR3 is TGCGCCAGCAGTCCCCCTTATACCAGGGGAGCCTACGAGCAGTACTTC. Translation gives CASSPPYTRGAYEQYF.

The table lists this clone with a few counts. The CDR3 here is CASSILRGLGSPLHF. In nucleotides, the CDR3 is TGTGCCAGCAGCATCCTCAGGGGGCTAGGTTCACCCCTCCACTTT. The chain employs TRBV7-2 and TRBJ1-6; 8 bases are shared with TRBD1. Germline loops: CDR1 SGHTA, CDR2 FQGNSA. The CDR3 spans 15 residues. J gave up 9 bases and V 5 bases, and 9 bases lay outside the gene matches.

CDR3 protein: CASSLAGSSTDTQYF. The CDR3, as DNA: TGTGCCAGCAGCTTAGCAGGTAGCAGCACAGATACGCAGTATTTT. The V gene is TRBV7-9, the J gene TRBJ2-3; no definite D call. With 0 bases removed from V and 0 bases from J, the gap between germline ends came to 7 bases. This CDR3 is 15 amino acids long. Looked up from germline, CDR1 is SEHNR and CDR2 is FQNEAQ (reference sequence).

The rearrangement uses TRBV7-3 and TRBJ1-5, with 8 bases lining up with TRBD1. V gave up 2 bases and J gave up 6 bases; unmatched junction bases: 6. Germline V gene data show CDR1 as SGHTA and CDR2 as FQGTGA. CDR3 length: 15 residues. The CDR3 DNA reads as TGTGCCAGCAGCTTAGCAGGGGGCTTGGGTCAGCCCCAGCATTTT. Translation: CASSLAGGLGQPQHF.